A single sample is the source of the 20 T cell receptor beta chains below, sequenced in a study of CD8+ T cells in alopecia areata. Extracted RNA was reverse transcribed into cDNA, the sequencing template. This table comes from immunoSEQ multiplex PCR, and its TCRdb copy is limited to in-frame clones, with some not included. The sample contains 120,000 or so clones, 47% of which appear only once. The material sequenced was NKG2D-low CD8+ T cells sorted from blood. These receptors were collected from a human donor with alopecia areata.

This clone turned up a few times. Additional DNA sequences in this sample encode the identical CDR3. The chain joins TRBV29-1 to TRBJ2-1, with D unresolved. Trimming took 3 bases from V and 0 from J, leaving 9 bases between them. The CDR3 spans 14 residues. The V gene's germline CDR1 is SQVTM and CDR2 ANQGSEA. CDR3 in amino acids: CSVDGSSSYNEQFF. DNA of the CDR3: TGCAGCGTTGACGGGTCGAGCTCCTACAATGAGCAGTTCTTC.

The genes are TRBV4-1 and TRBJ2-7; D is unresolved. Looked up from germline, CDR1 is MGHRA and CDR2 is YSYEKL. The CDR3 totals 13 residues. The germline V and J ends were trimmed by 1 base and 0 bases, with 4 bases remaining between them. CDR3 DNA: TGCGCCAGCAGCCAAGTCCTCTCCTACGAGCAGTACTTC. It codes for CASSQVLSYEQYF.

This clone was seen once. The gene calls are TRBV7-9 and TRBJ2-3; either TRBD1 or TRBD2 may fit D (5 bases each). Trimming pared 3 bases from V and 5 bases from J, leaving 15 bases between. CDR3 length equals 15 residues. Germline CDR1 SEHNR, CDR2 FQNEAQ (reference sequence). The CDR3 nucleotides are TGTGCCAGCAGCTTTCCGGGGCTGGTAGGAGATACGCAGTATTTT. This sequence encodes CASSFPGLVGDTQYF.

The V gene is TRBV5-1, the J gene TRBJ2-1, with TRBD2 matching 12 bases. The germline gives CDR1 SGHRS, CDR2 YFSETQ. The CDR3 is 15 amino acids. The V gene end was trimmed by 3 bases and the J gene end by 9 bases; junction bases not matched to a gene: 7. DNA of the CDR3: TGCGCCAGCAGCTGGACTAGCGGGAACGGGGGTGAGCAGTTCTTC. Its translation is CASSWTSGNGGEQFF.

The gene calls are TRBV29-1 and TRBJ2-1; D not resolved. The V end was cut by 1 base, the J end by 4 bases, with 14 bases between. CDR1 and CDR2 from the germline V gene are SQVTM and ANQGSEA. The CDR3 covers 15 residues. The CDR3, as DNA: TGCAGCGTTGAAGTGTTAGGGCAGACTTACAATGAGCAGTTCTTC. Translating it yields CSVEVLGQTYNEQFF.

This clone has only a few counts. The chain recombines TRBV29-1 with TRBJ2-7; D may be TRBD1 (6 bases). Germline assignment: CDR1 SQVTM and CDR2 ANQGSEA. V lost 4 bases and J 3 bases, leaving 10 bases between the germline ends. This CDR3 is built from 12 residues. As DNA, the CDR3 is TGCAGCGTTGTTAACAGGGACTACGAGCAGTACTTC. It specifies CSVVNRDYEQYF.

The chain combines TRBV14 with TRBJ2-7; no clear D gene. Between the trimmed V and J ends, which lost 3 bases and 3 bases, there was a span of 6 bases. Looked up from germline, CDR1 is SGHDN and CDR2 is FVKESK. The CDR3 sequence is 12 residues long. This chain's CDR3 is CASSHHSYEQYF. For the CDR3, the DNA is TGTGCCAGCAGCCACCACAGCTACGAGCAGTACTTC.

CDR3 nucleotide sequence: TGCAGCACAGGGTCAGATACGCAGTATTTT. It encodes CSTGSDTQYF. The rearrangement links TRBV29-1 to TRBJ2-3, with TRBD1 as a possible D gene (6 bases). CDR1 and CDR2 from the germline V gene are SQVTM and ANQGSEA. Trimming pared 8 bases from V and 4 bases from J, leaving 7 bases between. This CDR3 has 10 amino acids.

The rearrangement uses TRBV29-1 and TRBJ2-5, with 11 bases aligning to TRBD1. The CDR3 is 17 amino acids. Germline-derived CDR1 and CDR2 are SQVTM and ANQGSEA. V dropped 3 bases and J dropped 4; count of bases not matched to a gene: 13. The CDR3 sequence is CSVDGFGGQGVGETQYF. The CDR3 bases are TGCAGCGTTGATGGGTTTGGGGGACAGGGGGTTGGAGAGACCCAGTACTTC.

This clone was seen a few times. V usage is TRBV29-1 and J usage is TRBJ2-6; 7 bases agree with TRBD2. The CDR3 runs 14 residues. Germline CDR1 is SQVTM and CDR2 is ANQGSEA. V lost 2 bases and J lost 2; bases outside the gene matches: 0. Here the CDR3 DNA reads TGCAGCGTTGAACTAGCGGCTGGGGCCAACGTCCTGACTTTC. Its protein is CSVELAAGANVLTF. Based on the CDR3 plus reference TRBV29-1 and TRBJ2-6, the full variable domain is SAVISQKPSRDICQRGTSLTIQCQVDSQVTMMFWYRQQPGQSLTLIATANQGSEATYESGFVIDKFPISRPNLTFSTLTVSNMSPEDSSIYLCSVELAAGANVLTFGAGSRLTVL.

The gene calls are TRBV13 and TRBJ1-2, with D possibly being TRBD1 (5 bases). The V end was cut by 8 bases, the J end by 6 bases, with 7 bases between. The CDR3 consists of 10 residues. Germline CDR1 is PRHDT and CDR2 is FYEKMQ (reference sequence). The DNA of the CDR3 is TGTGCCAGCGGAGGGGATGGCTACACCTTC. It translates to CASGGDGYTF.

The genes are TRBV27 and TRBJ2-1, with 7 bases identical to TRBD1. The germline V gene encodes CDR1 MNHEY and CDR2 SMNVEV (reference sequence). J was trimmed by 6 bases and V by 9 bases; bases with no gene match: 11. This CDR3 has 14 residues. This chain's CDR3 is CARTDGQVFNEQFF. CDR3 coding DNA: TGTGCCAGGACAGATGGACAGGTTTTCAATGAGCAGTTCTTC.

The chain's CDR3 is CASSDAGAHEQYF. The CDR3 DNA is TGTGCCAGCAGTGATGCCGGGGCCCACGAGCAGTACTTC. V is TRBV2 and J is TRBJ2-7, with D perhaps TRBD1 or TRBD2 (5 bases each). Trimming shortened V by 3 bases and J by 5 bases, and 11 bases separated the two germline ends. Looked up from germline, CDR1 is SNHLY and CDR2 is FYNNEI. The CDR3 runs to 13 residues.

This rearrangement joins TRBV7-9 to TRBJ2-3, with D unclear. Germline assignment: CDR1 SEHNR and CDR2 FQNEAQ (reference sequence). V lost 5 bases to trimming and J lost 6 bases, with 9 bases between them. The CDR3 runs to 12 residues. The CDR3 sequence is CASSTSPDTQYF. The CDR3 DNA reads TGTGCCAGCAGCACCTCACCCGATACGCAGTATTTT.

By sample fraction, this clone is medium-sized. The V call is TRBV28, the J call TRBJ2-7, with D tentatively TRBD1 (5 bases). From germline, CDR1 is MDHEN and CDR2 SYDVKM. The CDR3 contains 12 residues. Trimming stripped 6 bases from V and 6 bases from J, with 12 bases between. DNA of the CDR3: TGTGCCAGCAGCGAGACAGTGACCGAGCAGTACTTC. Its translation is CASSETVTEQYF.

There are a few counts of this clone. This chain uses TRBV30 with TRBJ2-5; weak D call: TRBD1 (6 bases). Trimming took 0 bases from V and 4 from J, leaving 9 bases between them. Germline-derived CDR1 and CDR2 are GTSNPN and SVGIG (reference sequence). The CDR3 contains 13 residues. CDR3 loop: CAWSVGGLETQYF. The CDR3 DNA is TGTGCCTGGAGTGTAGGGGGTCTAGAGACCCAGTACTTC.

This sequence joins TRBV7-9 and TRBJ2-3; D assignment may be TRBD1 or TRBD2 (5 bases each). Germline V gene sequence: CDR1 SEHNR, CDR2 FQNEAQ (reference sequence). Trimming stripped 6 bases from V and 2 bases from J, with 15 bases between. The CDR3 covers 15 residues. The CDR3 DNA sequence: TGTGCCAGCAGTCCCACTATGGGGACCACAGATACGCAGTATTTT. Its protein product is CASSPTMGTTDTQYF.

The chain recombines TRBV20-1 with TRBJ2-7; D is unclear. V dropped 6 bases and J dropped 4 bases, with 10 bases sitting between them. Per germline, CDR1 DFQATT and CDR2 SNEGSKA (reference sequence). The CDR3 sequence is 11 residues long. CDR3 DNA sequence: TGCAGTGCCATCTTCGGATACGAGCAGTACTTC. Amino acids: CSAIFGYEQYF.

On this clone itself: The sample has other DNA sequences that encode this CDR3 too. The rearrangement joins TRBV29-1 to TRBJ2-2; the D is unclear. V was clipped by 3 bases and J by 4 bases, with 6 bases between them. Germline loops: CDR1 SQVTM, CDR2 ANQGSEA. CDR3 length: 12 residues. The CDR3 reads CSVDGGTGELFF. DNA for the CDR3: TGCAGCGTTGATGGTGGCACCGGGGAGCTGTTTTTT.

In its sample, this clone was seen once. The junction departs from the called germline gene at one end, perhaps through a read error. The rearrangement uses TRBV5-1 and TRBJ1-2, with 7 positions matching TRBD1. Germline V gives CDR1 SGHRS, CDR2 YFSETQ. This CDR3 has 15 amino acids. The CDR3 sequence is CASSPGTAKNYGYTF. The CDR3 DNA reads TGTGCCAGCAGCCCGGGGACAGCTAAGAACTATGGCTACACCTTC. Using reference TRBV5-1 and TRBJ1-2 for the parts outside the CDR3, the full variable domain is KAGVTQTPRYLIKTRGQQVTLSCSPISGHRSVSWYQQTPGQGLQFLFEYFSETQRNKGNFPGRFSGRQFSNSRSEMNVSTLELGDSALYLCASSPGTAKNYGYTFGSGTRLTVV.